The clone carrying this T cell receptor beta chain has at least ten counts. The antigen remains undetermined. The data derive from a study of chemoradiotherapy in HPV16-positive cancers. Over chemoradiotherapy, repertoires were sampled more than once. Data came from immunoSEQ multiplex PCR; TCRdb stores just in-frame clones and leaves some out. The data show about 68,000 clones, more than 70% seen once. Study-wide points: The functional HPV-specific definition rests on just a couple of HPV16-positive patients.

This CDR3 has 14 residues. V lost 3 bases to trimming and J lost 1 base; unmatched junction nucleotides: 3. The germline gives CDR1 SGHRS, CDR2 YFSETQ. The sample consisted of blood, taken from a patient who underwent chemoradiotherapy. This clonotype originated in a human donor with HPV-associated anogenital cancer. This chain joins TRBV5-1 and TRBJ1-1; 7 bases align to TRBD1. This CDR3 reads CASSWTGENTEAFF. In nucleotides, the CDR3 is TGCGCCAGCAGCTGGACAGGCGAGAACACTGAAGCTTTCTTT.